This is a list of T cell receptor beta chains from one sample in a study of blood T cell repertoires in COVID-19. Libraries were prepared by immunoSEQ multiplex PCR; TCRdb keeps only in-frame clonotypes and omits some of them. The sample includes 160,000 or so clones, 78% of them seen just once. The sequencing input was peripheral blood. These receptors came from a woman older than 75 with acute or convalescent COVID-19. Both conserved end residues are part of each CDR3. D genes are given only for firm matches. Only some rows state a clone size, as once, few, many or a class for expanded clones.

v_gene: TRBV7-6; j_gene: TRBJ1-3; abundance: .; d_gene: TRBD1; CDR3nt: TGTGCCAGCAGCTTATCCGGGACAGGGGGCACCTCTGGAAACACCATATATTTT; CDR3aa: CASSLSGTGGTSGNTIYF
v_gene: TRBV2; j_gene: TRBJ1-2; abundance: .; d_gene: TRBD1; CDR3nt: TGTGCCAGCAGTTACAGGGGCTACTATGGCTACACCTTC; CDR3aa: CASSYRGYYGYTF
v_gene: TRBV20-1; j_gene: TRBJ1-2; abundance: .; d_gene: .; CDR3nt: TGCAGTTCCGGTATTAACTATGGCTACACCTTC; CDR3aa: CSSGINYGYTF
v_gene: TRBV5-1; j_gene: TRBJ1-2; abundance: .; d_gene: TRBD1; CDR3nt: TGCGCCAGCAGCTCATCCGGGACAGTTAACTATGGCTACACCTTC; CDR3aa: CASSSSGTVNYGYTF
v_gene: TRBV3-1/TRBV3-2; j_gene: TRBJ2-1; abundance: .; d_gene: TRBD2; CDR3nt: TGTGCCAGCAGCCAAAGACGTGGGGGGACTAGCGGGAAATATGAGCAGTTCTTC; CDR3aa: CASSQRRGGTSGKYEQFF
v_gene: TRBV5-1; j_gene: TRBJ2-2; abundance: .; d_gene: TRBD1; CDR3nt: TGCGCCAGCAGCCCTCTGACAGGGATGAACACCGGGGAGCTGTTTTTT; CDR3aa: CASSPLTGMNTGELFF
v_gene: TRBV27; j_gene: TRBJ2-1; abundance: few; d_gene: .; CDR3nt: TGTGCCAGCAGTTCCTCGGGAGCGCTCCGCTCGAGCTCCTACAATGAGCAGTTCTTC; CDR3aa: CASSSSGALRSSSYNEQFF
v_gene: TRBV19; j_gene: TRBJ2-3; abundance: .; d_gene: TRBD2; CDR3nt: TGTGCCAGTAGTAGGCTAGCGGGGGCCCGCACAGATACGCAGTATTTT; CDR3aa: CASSRLAGARTDTQYF
v_gene: TRBV19; j_gene: TRBJ1-5; abundance: .; d_gene: .; CDR3nt: TGTGCCAGTGCGTCACAGGGCCGGCAGCCCCAGCATTTT; CDR3aa: CASASQGRQPQHF
v_gene: TRBV27; j_gene: TRBJ1-2; abundance: .; d_gene: .; CDR3nt: TGTGCCAGCAGTCCCCACGGGGGATCCTATGGCTACACCTTC; CDR3aa: CASSPHGGSYGYTF
v_gene: TRBV2; j_gene: TRBJ1-1; abundance: .; d_gene: .; CDR3nt: TGTGCCAGCAGTGCGTTTGGAGCTAACACTGAAGCTTTCTTT; CDR3aa: CASSAFGANTEAFF
v_gene: TRBV5-1; j_gene: TRBJ2-7; abundance: .; d_gene: .; CDR3nt: TGCGCCAGCAGCCCCCGAGACCCAGGGCAATACGAGCAGTACTTC; CDR3aa: CASSPRDPGQYEQYF
v_gene: TRBV27; j_gene: TRBJ2-1; abundance: .; d_gene: TRBD2; CDR3nt: TGTGCCAGCAGCTCAGTAGCGGGATATGAGCAGTTCTTC; CDR3aa: CASSSVAGYEQFF
v_gene: TRBV5-4; j_gene: TRBJ1-6; abundance: .; d_gene: TRBD1; CDR3nt: TGTGCCAGCAGCCCCGGGACAGCCAGCTCCTATAATTCACCCCTCCACTTT; CDR3aa: CASSPGTASSYNSPLHF
v_gene: TRBV14; j_gene: TRBJ1-2; abundance: .; d_gene: .; CDR3nt: TGTGCCAGCAGCTGGGGCAGGGGCTATGGCTACACCTTC; CDR3aa: CASSWGRGYGYTF
v_gene: TRBV6-5; j_gene: TRBJ1-1; abundance: once; d_gene: .; CDR3nt: TGTGCCAGCAGGCCGGAGGGGAGAGGTACTGAAGCTTTCTTT; CDR3aa: CASRPEGRGTEAFF
v_gene: TRBV10-3; j_gene: TRBJ2-7; abundance: .; d_gene: .; CDR3nt: TGTGCCATCAGTGGCGACTCCCGGAACTACGAGCAGTACTTC; CDR3aa: CAISGDSRNYEQYF
v_gene: TRBV7-6; j_gene: TRBJ1-4; abundance: .; d_gene: TRBD1; CDR3nt: TGTGCCAGCAGCGGGGGACAGGGGTTTAGGGAAAAACTGTTTTTT; CDR3aa: CASSGGQGFREKLFF
v_gene: TRBV7-2; j_gene: TRBJ1-5; abundance: .; d_gene: TRBD1; CDR3nt: TGTGCCAGCAGCTCGGACAGGGAGCAGCCCCAGCATTTT; CDR3aa: CASSSDREQPQHF
v_gene: TRBV18; j_gene: TRBJ2-1; abundance: .; d_gene: TRBD2; CDR3nt: TGTGCCAGCTCACCGCCTAGCGGGCCGACCTACAATGAGCAGTTCTTC; CDR3aa: CASSPPSGPTYNEQFF
v_gene: TRBV7-2; j_gene: TRBJ2-2; abundance: .; d_gene: TRBD2; CDR3nt: TGTGCCAGCAGCCCCAGGACTAGCGGAAACACCGGGGAGCTGTTTTTT; CDR3aa: CASSPRTSGNTGELFF
v_gene: TRBV30; j_gene: TRBJ1-6; abundance: .; d_gene: .; CDR3nt: TGTGCCTGGAGCGACAGAGCCTATAATTCACCCCTCCACTTT; CDR3aa: CAWSDRAYNSPLHF
v_gene: TRBV5-5; j_gene: TRBJ2-3; abundance: once; d_gene: TRBD2; CDR3nt: TGTGCCAGCAGCCTCGGGACTAGCGGAAACACAGATACGCAGTATTTT; CDR3aa: CASSLGTSGNTDTQYF
v_gene: TRBV7-6; j_gene: TRBJ2-7; abundance: .; d_gene: .; CDR3nt: TGTGCCAGCAGCTCAACCGGGACTTCCTACGAGCAGTACTTC; CDR3aa: CASSSTGTSYEQYF
v_gene: TRBV28; j_gene: TRBJ1-2; abundance: .; d_gene: .; CDR3nt: TGTGCCAGCAGTTTGGGGCACGGCTACACCTTC; CDR3aa: CASSLGHGYTF
v_gene: TRBV5-1; j_gene: TRBJ2-3; abundance: .; d_gene: TRBD2; CDR3nt: TGCGCCAGCAGCATAGCCGGGACTAGCGGGGGGTTTGGTACGCAGTATTTT; CDR3aa: CASSIAGTSGGFGTQYF
v_gene: TRBV28; j_gene: TRBJ1-5; abundance: once; d_gene: .; CDR3nt: TGTGCCAGCAGTGCGGACAGTGGCCAGCCCCAGCATTTT; CDR3aa: CASSADSGQPQHF
v_gene: TRBV5-6; j_gene: TRBJ1-5; abundance: .; d_gene: TRBD1; CDR3nt: TGTGCCAGCAGCCGGGACAGGGGTTTGAGCAATCAGCCCCAGCATTTT; CDR3aa: CASSRDRGLSNQPQHF